Sequencing of this T cell receptor beta chain was carried out in a study of control samples from healthy donors and cancer patients. The germline V gene has CDR1 LNHDA and CDR2 SQIVND (reference sequence). Trimming pared 5 bases from V and 5 bases from J, leaving 23 bases between. This CDR3 is built from 17 residues. Clones were read by immunoSEQ multiplex PCR, and TCRdb kept only the in-frame ones, dropping some. The table lists 84,000 or so clones, roughly 88% of them singletons. This chain connects TRBV19 to TRBJ2-3; no clear D gene. This TCR derives from a man between 60 and 75 years old with head and neck cancer. Sequenced material: PBMCs. CDR3 region: CASSSSGAQDRGDTQYF. For the CDR3, the DNA is TGTGCCAGTAGTTCCTCTGGAGCCCAGGATCGCGGAGATACGCAGTATTTT.